The present entry profiles one T cell receptor (beta chain) with its context. The data are from a study of T cell changes during pregnancy in multiple sclerosis. Some clones are missing from TCRdb's copy, which holds only in-frame ones; the method was immunoSEQ multiplex PCR. The sample lists nearly 60,000 clones, less than 95% occurring once. The CDR3 length is 14 residues. V lost 1 base, J lost 8 bases, and 12 bases lay in between. Germline V gene lookup returns CDR1 SGHTA and CDR2 FQGNSA. Source: CD4+ T cells from peripheral blood mononuclear cells, taken after pregnancy. The gene calls are TRBV7-2 and TRBJ2-1; D possibly corresponds to TRBD1 (5 bases). The source is a female donor in good health, enrolled as a control in a pregnancy study. DNA for the CDR3: TGTGCCAGCAGCTTAGGATTTAGGGGCCATGAGCAGTTCTTC. Translated: CASSLGFRGHEQFF.